This T cell receptor (beta chain) was obtained from a study of blood T cell repertoires in COVID-19. Trimming shortened V by 3 bases and J by 8 bases, and 8 bases separated the two germline ends. The CDR3 has 13 residues. Germline V gives CDR1 MNHNS, CDR2 SASEGT. Produced via immunoSEQ multiplex PCR; TCRdb's table is partial and in-frame only. This table has a few hundred thousand clones, approximately 91% appearing once. The sequenced sample was peripheral blood. The rearrangement joins TRBV6-1 to TRBJ1-6; D gene ambiguous. The source is a woman in her twenties or thirties with COVID-19, enrolled during active disease. CDR3 sequence reads: CASSDPRHSPLHF. CDR3 bases: TGTGCCAGCAGTGACCCCCGTCATTCACCCCTCCACTTT.